This T cell receptor (beta chain) stems from a study of T cells after yellow fever vaccination. Template switching by 5'RACE produced TCR cDNA, adding a universal primer site and UMIs. Each CDR3 protein is one row after TCRdb ran MiXCR on the 5' RACE reads. The data contain hundreds of thousands of distinct CDR3 sequences, about 4% of them singletons. CDR1 and CDR2 from the germline V gene are LNHDA and SQIVND (reference sequence). Losses at the gene ends were 6 bases for V and 12 bases for J; bases not matched to a gene: 9. CDR3 length: 12 residues. Sequenced material: PBMCs, taken 5 days after the yellow fever booster vaccination. The TCR originated in a young man who received the YFV17D yellow fever vaccine. The rearrangement links TRBV19 to TRBJ2-7, with 9 bases fitting TRBD2. CDR3 nucleotide sequence: TGTGCCAGTAGGGACGGGACTAGCTACCCGTACTTC. Protein: CASRDGTSYPYF.